This is a list of T cell receptor beta chains from one sample in a study of OX40 agonist ivuxolimab in advanced cancers. Clones were read by immunoSEQ multiplex PCR, and TCRdb kept only the in-frame ones, dropping some. Of over 60,000 clones detected, approximately 92% appear once; the ten largest clones hold under 1%. Sequencing used CD4+ or CD8+ T cells sorted from blood, obtained in a trial of the OX40 agonist ivuxolimab. The receptors shown here come from an adult with an advanced solid tumor such as melanoma, head and neck, liver or kidney cancer. Both conserved end residues are part of each CDR3. Each record gives: J gene, D gene, clone size, V gene, CDR3 DNA, CDR3 protein. A D gene is named only where the DNA matches it firmly. Clone size is not always given. Where it is, it says once, few, many or a class for expanded clones.

J gene: TRBJ2-1; D gene: NA; clone size: NA; V gene: TRBV6-4; CDR3 DNA: TGTGCCAGCAGGGCCGACCAGGCCTACAATGAGCAGTTCTTC; CDR3 protein: CASRADQAYNEQFF
J gene: TRBJ2-3; D gene: NA; clone size: NA; V gene: TRBV2; CDR3 DNA: TGTGCCATTCCAGGGGATACGCAGTATTTT; CDR3 protein: CAIPGDTQYF
J gene: TRBJ1-6; D gene: NA; clone size: NA; V gene: TRBV6-5; CDR3 DNA: TGTGCCAGCACCGATGACTTTGGCTATAATTCACCCCTCCACTTT; CDR3 protein: CASTDDFGYNSPLHF
J gene: TRBJ2-7; D gene: NA; clone size: NA; V gene: TRBV5-8; CDR3 DNA: TGTGCCAGCAGCGTGACTTACGAGCAGTACTTC; CDR3 protein: CASSVTYEQYF
J gene: TRBJ2-2; D gene: TRBD2; clone size: NA; V gene: TRBV25-1; CDR3 DNA: TGTGCCAGCAGTGAATGGGGGGGAGGTACTGCCGGGGAGCTGTTTTTT; CDR3 protein: CASSEWGGGTAGELFF
J gene: TRBJ1-1; D gene: NA; clone size: once; V gene: TRBV11-3; CDR3 DNA: TGTGCCAGCAGCCCCGGGGGAGGCGTGAACACTGAAGCTTTCTTT; CDR3 protein: CASSPGGGVNTEAFF
J gene: TRBJ1-2; D gene: TRBD1; clone size: NA; V gene: TRBV7-3; CDR3 DNA: TGTGCCAGCAGCCAAGTTGAGACAGGGCGCGGAGGCTACACCTTC; CDR3 protein: CASSQVETGRGGYTF
J gene: TRBJ2-2; D gene: NA; clone size: NA; V gene: TRBV7-9; CDR3 DNA: TGTGCCAGCCAGGGGGGGCCGAACACCGGGGAGCTGTTTTTT; CDR3 protein: CASQGGPNTGELFF
J gene: TRBJ2-5; D gene: NA; clone size: NA; V gene: TRBV20-1; CDR3 DNA: TGCAGTGCACAGGGACAAGAGACCCAGTACTTC; CDR3 protein: CSAQGQETQYF
J gene: TRBJ2-1; D gene: NA; clone size: once; V gene: TRBV7-3; CDR3 DNA: TGTGCCAGCAGCTCCGGACAGAGGAGTGAGCAGTTCTTC; CDR3 protein: CASSSGQRSEQFF
J gene: TRBJ2-5; D gene: NA; clone size: once; V gene: TRBV18; CDR3 DNA: TGTGCCAGCTCCCAAGGCCCGGGGCAAGAGACCCAGTACTTC; CDR3 protein: CASSQGPGQETQYF